The entry below describes one T cell receptor beta chain. What it binds is unknown. This entry is derived from a study of T cells expressing NK-cell markers. In the study overall: Within the sequenced cohort of eight donors, seven exhibited HCMV seropositivity and one was seronegative. Overall study results and limits: In a handful of donors, dominant CD3+CD56+NKG2C+ clones formed roughly 1.0-7.5% of CD8+ cells. Clones of NKG2C+ T cells that had expanded were of unclear HCMV specificity.

CDR3 length: 17 residues. Germline loops: CDR1 LGHDT, CDR2 YNNKEL (reference sequence). Scientists made TCR beta cDNA using 5'RACE template switching with UMIs. TCRdb reprocessed the 5' RACE reads, keeping one entry per CDR3 protein, no DNA. The sample totals fewer than 550,000 distinct CDR3 sequences. The chain is built from TRBV3-1 and TRBJ2-2; TCRdb's assignment of TRBD2 cannot be checked, as there is no DNA. The clonotype comes from a woman in her 50s in good health. Sequenced: blood T cells: a sorted CD56 or NKG2C T cell subset, CD4+ or CD8+ T cells, or bulk PBMC T cells (not recorded which). This chain's CDR3 is CASSQVGLAGHTGELFF.